This T cell receptor beta chain was found in a study of CD8 T cells in Susac syndrome. FACS was used to enrich TEMRA cells, whereas the CD8+ and CD4+ T cells were obtained by negative isolation. V trimming: 1 base; J trimming: 7 bases; junction bases outside the gene matches: 7. This CDR3 contains 15 residues. CDR1 and CDR2 (germline): SGDLS, YYNGEE. Reverse transcription of about 0.45 to 1 ug RNA used random hexamers. TCRdb fed the immunoSEQ multiplex PCR reads into MiXCR, producing one record per CDR3 protein. The table records 90,000 to 150,000 distinct CDR3 sequences, less than 95% of them present only once.

This chain uses TRBV9 with TRBJ2-2, with TRBD2 identical over 7 bases. The sequencing input was CD4+ T cells from PBMCs. This TCR was sampled from a human donor in good health. The CDR3 is CASSVLAEGYGELFF. As DNA, the CDR3 is TGTGCCAGCAGCGTACTAGCGGAGGGGTACGGGGAGCTGTTTTTT.